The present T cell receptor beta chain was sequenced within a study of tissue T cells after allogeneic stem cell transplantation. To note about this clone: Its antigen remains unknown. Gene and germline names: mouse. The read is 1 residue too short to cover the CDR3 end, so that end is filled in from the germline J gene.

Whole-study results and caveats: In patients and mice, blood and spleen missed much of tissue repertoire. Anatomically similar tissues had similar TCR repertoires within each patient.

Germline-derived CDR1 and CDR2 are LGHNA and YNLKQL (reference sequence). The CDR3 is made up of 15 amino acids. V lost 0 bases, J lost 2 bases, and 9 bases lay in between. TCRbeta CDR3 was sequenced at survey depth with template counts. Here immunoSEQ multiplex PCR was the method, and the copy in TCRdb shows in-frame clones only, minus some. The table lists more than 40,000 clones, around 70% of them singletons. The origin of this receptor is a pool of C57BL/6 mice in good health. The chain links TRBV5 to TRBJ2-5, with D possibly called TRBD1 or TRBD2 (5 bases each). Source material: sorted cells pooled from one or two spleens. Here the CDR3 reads CASSQEKGLQDTQYF. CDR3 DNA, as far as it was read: TGTGCCAGCAGCCAAGAAAAGGGGCTCCAAGACACCCAGTAC.